This TCR beta chain was profiled in a study of T cell changes during pregnancy in multiple sclerosis. CDR3 length equals 13 residues. CDR1 is SGHRS and CDR2 is YFSETQ in the germline V gene. The V and J ends lost 4 bases and 3 bases respectively, with 10 bases between them. Generated by immunoSEQ multiplex PCR, the TCRdb table keeps only in-frame clones and is missing some. Altogether about 40,000 clones are present, just over 90% being singletons, with the ten largest covering around 0.58%. The material was CD4+ T cells from peripheral blood mononuclear cells, obtained in the third trimester of pregnancy. The sequence derives from a female donor with multiple sclerosis, enrolled in a pregnancy study. J is TRBJ1-2 and V is TRBV5-1; perhaps TRBD1 as D (6 bases). The DNA for the CDR3 is TGCGCCAGCAGCAATGGACAGCACTATGGCTACACCTTC. Protein product: CASSNGQHYGYTF.